The rows below give T cell receptor beta chains drawn from one sample of a study of blood T cell repertoires in COVID-19. The table came from immunoSEQ multiplex PCR; TCRdb's copy has only in-frame clones and leaves some out. The sample lists about 210,000 clones, approximately 78% occurring once. Sample: peripheral blood. The receptor source for this set is a woman aged 40 to 55 with acute or convalescent COVID-19. CDR3s include the opening cysteine and the closing phenylalanine or tryptophan. The D gene is left open where the match is weak. Rows give clone size only sometimes, using once, few, many, or a class for an expanded clone.

CDR3 DNA: TGTGCCACCAATTCCGGGACTAACACGAAGAGGAGCTCCTACAATGAGCAGTTCTTC
CDR3 protein: CATNSGTNTKRSSYNEQFF
D gene: TRBD2
V gene: TRBV24-1
J gene: TRBJ2-1
clone size: .

CDR3 DNA: TGTGCCAGTAGCCAGGGGAACACAGATACGCAGTATTTT
CDR3 protein: CASSQGNTDTQYF
D gene: .
V gene: TRBV19
J gene: TRBJ2-3
clone size: .

CDR3 DNA: TGTGCCAGCAGTCACAGTCTCGCGGGAGAAGACTTC
CDR3 protein: CASSHSLAGEDF
D gene: TRBD2
V gene: TRBV7-9
J gene: TRBJ2-7
clone size: .

CDR3 DNA: TGTGCCGGGAAAAGGGACAGGGACACCGGGGAGCTGTTTTTT
CDR3 protein: CAGKRDRDTGELFF
D gene: TRBD1
V gene: TRBV2
J gene: TRBJ2-2
clone size: .

CDR3 DNA: TGCGCCAGCAATAGCGGGGGGGCCTATGAGCAGTTCTTC
CDR3 protein: CASNSGGAYEQFF
D gene: TRBD2
V gene: TRBV10-1
J gene: TRBJ2-1
clone size: .

CDR3 DNA: TGTGCCTGGAGGGGGCCAGGAGACAATCAGCCCCAGCATTTT
CDR3 protein: CAWRGPGDNQPQHF
D gene: .
V gene: TRBV30
J gene: TRBJ1-5
clone size: few

CDR3 DNA: TGTGCCAGCAGCTTAGGTTTTGGTAGCGGGGGAGACACAGATACGCAGTATTTT
CDR3 protein: CASSLGFGSGGDTDTQYF
D gene: TRBD2
V gene: TRBV11-3
J gene: TRBJ2-3
clone size: once

CDR3 DNA: TGTGCCAGCAGCCCGTTACAGGGGTCTCATTCACCCCTCCACTTT
CDR3 protein: CASSPLQGSHSPLHF
D gene: TRBD1
V gene: TRBV11-2
J gene: TRBJ1-6
clone size: .

CDR3 DNA: TGTGCCAGCAGCTCGGGACAGGGAGACTACGAGCAGTACTTC
CDR3 protein: CASSSGQGDYEQYF
D gene: TRBD1
V gene: TRBV7-2
J gene: TRBJ2-7
clone size: .

CDR3 DNA: TGTGCCACCAGTGGTCCGACAGCGAATGGGTACGAGCAGTACTTC
CDR3 protein: CATSGPTANGYEQYF
D gene: .
V gene: TRBV24-1
J gene: TRBJ2-7
clone size: once

CDR3 DNA: TGTGCCAGCAGTGAGTACAGGGTGCCTGGGGCCAACGTCCTGACTTTC
CDR3 protein: CASSEYRVPGANVLTF
D gene: .
V gene: TRBV27
J gene: TRBJ2-6
clone size: .

CDR3 DNA: TGTGCCAGCAGTGAATTTAGAGGGAACTATGGCTACACCTTC
CDR3 protein: CASSEFRGNYGYTF
D gene: .
V gene: TRBV25-1
J gene: TRBJ1-2
clone size: .

CDR3 DNA: TGTGCCAGCAGCCGAGGACAGAGAAAAGAAAACACCATATATTTT
CDR3 protein: CASSRGQRKENTIYF
D gene: .
V gene: TRBV3-1/TRBV3-2
J gene: TRBJ1-3
clone size: .

CDR3 DNA: TGTGCCAGCAGCATCGGGACTGGCTACAATGAGCAGTTCTTC
CDR3 protein: CASSIGTGYNEQFF
D gene: .
V gene: TRBV11-3
J gene: TRBJ2-1
clone size: .

CDR3 DNA: TGTGCCAGTAGTCTTCTAGCGGGGGGTTTCTACGAGCAGTACTTC
CDR3 protein: CASSLLAGGFYEQYF
D gene: TRBD2
V gene: TRBV19
J gene: TRBJ2-7
clone size: .

CDR3 DNA: TGTGCCAGCAGGCGTTACTCCGAGCAGTACTTC
CDR3 protein: CASRRYSEQYF
D gene: .
V gene: TRBV27
J gene: TRBJ2-7
clone size: .

CDR3 DNA: TGTGCCAACTCGACGGGAGGCTACGAGCAGTACTTC
CDR3 protein: CANSTGGYEQYF
D gene: TRBD2
V gene: TRBV6-5
J gene: TRBJ2-7
clone size: few

CDR3 DNA: TGCGCCAGCTCGACCCAGGGACAGAGCTCCTACGAGCAGTACTTC
CDR3 protein: CASSTQGQSSYEQYF
D gene: TRBD1
V gene: TRBV5-1
J gene: TRBJ2-7
clone size: .

CDR3 DNA: TGTGCCAGCAGCCAAGCTCAGGGGCGCTATGGCTACACCTTC
CDR3 protein: CASSQAQGRYGYTF
D gene: .
V gene: TRBV3-1/TRBV3-2
J gene: TRBJ1-2
clone size: .

CDR3 DNA: TGTGCCAGCAGCCCTACTAGCGGGGGAAACACCGGGGAGCTGTTTTTT
CDR3 protein: CASSPTSGGNTGELFF
D gene: TRBD2
V gene: TRBV3-1/TRBV3-2
J gene: TRBJ2-2
clone size: .

CDR3 DNA: TGTGCCAGCAGGCGGACAGCCTCCTACGAGCAGTACTTC
CDR3 protein: CASRRTASYEQYF
D gene: .
V gene: TRBV12-3/TRBV12-4
J gene: TRBJ2-7
clone size: once